Each of the 32 T cell receptor beta chains below was sequenced from the same sample in a study of T-cell reconstitution after alpha-beta-depleted transplantation in children. A library of TCRbeta sequences, prepared with unique molecular identifiers, was generated. In TCRdb, the PCR reads were re-called with MiXCR into one record per CDR3 protein. Of 200,000 to 300,000 distinct CDR3 sequences listed, over 20% were seen once; the top ten hold around 2.5%. The source material was PBMCs, sampled before TCRalphabeta/CD19-depleted stem cell transplant. The receptor source for this set is a girl aged 2 to 10 with Fanconi anemia, due to receive a stem cell transplant.

Ten or more counts support this clonotype. The gene calls are TRBV15 and TRBJ2-3; D possibly corresponds to TRBD2 (5 bases). Trimming took off 0 bases at V and 2 bases at J, with 9 bases between the two ends. The CDR3 is made up of 15 amino acids. The germline V gene encodes CDR1 LNHNV and CDR2 YYDKDF (reference sequence). The CDR3 sequence is CATSRDSSLTDTQYF. The CDR3 region has the DNA TGTGCCACCAGCAGAGATTCTAGCCTCACAGATACGCAGTATTTT.

This clonotype came up a few times. This rearrangement joins TRBV11-2 to TRBJ1-2, with D perhaps TRBD1 (5 bases). The CDR3 is 13 residues long. V dropped 6 bases and J dropped 1 base, with 9 bases sitting between them. Germline values: CDR1 SGHAT, CDR2 FQNNGV. CDR3 sequence (DNA): TGTGCCAGCAGTCCAGACAGTAACTATGGCTACACCTTC. Translating it yields CASSPDSNYGYTF.

This chain uses TRBV29-1 with TRBJ2-7; a weak D match, TRBD1 (6 bases). The V end lost 4 bases, the J end lost 4 bases, and 14 bases lay between the germline ends. The CDR3 extends over 13 amino acids. Germline values: CDR1 SQVTM, CDR2 ANQGSEA. CDR3 sequence: CSVVVLQGYEQYF. CDR3 nucleotide sequence: TGCAGCGTTGTAGTACTACAGGGTTACGAGCAGTACTTC.

A few counts support this clonotype. This chain links TRBV10-2 with TRBJ2-7; no reliable D call. The ends were cut back, 3 bases at V and 0 bases at J, with 9 bases in the middle. This CDR3 is 14 amino acids long. The germline gives CDR1 WSHSY, CDR2 SAAADI. The CDR3 DNA reads as TGCGCCAGCAGTGAATTTCACCTCTCCTACGAGCAGTACTTC. This codes for CASSEFHLSYEQYF.

The rearrangement links TRBV29-1 to TRBJ2-1; TRBD1 aligns across 8 bases. Germline V gene sequence: CDR1 SQVTM, CDR2 ANQGSEA. This CDR3 comprises 18 residues. V shed 3 bases and J 2 bases; nucleotides not matched to a gene: 15. In nucleotides, the CDR3 is TGCAGCGTTGAGAGTATGGAGTCCGGGACAGGTCCCTACAATGAGCAGTTCTTC. Its protein is CSVESMESGTGPYNEQFF.

The V call is TRBV6-1, the J call TRBJ2-3; no clear D gene. CDR3 size: 14 residues. V was trimmed by 4 bases and J by 2 bases, leaving 10 bases between them. Germline V gene lookup returns CDR1 MNHNS and CDR2 SASEGT. The CDR3 is CASSALVSTDTQYF. The CDR3 DNA reads TGTGCCAGCAGTGCCCTAGTTTCCACAGATACGCAGTATTTT.

This sequence joins TRBV23-1 and TRBJ2-3; D is uncertain. TRBV23-1 is annotated as an ORF whose role is uncertain. V was clipped by 2 bases and J by 1 base, with 7 bases between them. This CDR3 is built from 14 residues. In nucleotides, the CDR3 is TGCGCCAGCAGTCAAGTGTTGCGCACAGATACGCAGTATTTT. It translates to CASSQVLRTDTQYF.

The sample holds many counts of this clonotype. The chain has TRBV20-1 and TRBJ2-3; possible D gene TRBD1, 6 bases. In germline, CDR1 is DFQATT, CDR2 SNEGSKA (reference sequence). V was shortened by 1 base and J by 6 bases, with 17 bases between the two germline ends. This CDR3 comprises 15 residues. The DNA of the CDR3 is TGCAGTGCTAGAGCGACAGGTTACGTGGCCGATACGCAGTATTTT. It encodes CSARATGYVADTQYF.

The chain joins TRBV10-2 to TRBJ2-4, with TRBD2 matching over 16 bases. The CDR3 runs 20 residues. CDR1 is WSHSY, CDR2 SAAADI, per germline. V lost 7 bases, J lost 3 bases, and 15 bases stayed unmatched. The CDR3 DNA follows: TGCGCCAGCATGGAGAGTTCGGGACTAGCGGGAGGGCCCGGCAAAAACATTCAGTACTTC. Translated, it gives CASMESSGLAGGPGKNIQYF.

This clonotype has a count of ten or more. The chain carries TRBV27 and TRBJ2-7; D unclear. This CDR3 contains 13 residues. In germline, CDR1 is MNHEY, CDR2 SMNVEV (reference sequence). V was pared by 5 bases and J by 2 bases, with 10 bases between. CDR3 residues: CASSKRVAYEQYF. The CDR3 coding sequence is TGTGCCAGCAGTAAGAGAGTTGCCTACGAGCAGTACTTC.

This clonotype came up many times. CDR3 nucleotides: TGCAGTGCTAGAGGTCTAGCGGGGCCGAGCTACAATGAGCAGTTCTTC. It yields the protein CSARGLAGPSYNEQFF. This rearrangement joins TRBV20-1 to TRBJ2-1; 9 bases align to TRBD2. Looked up from germline, CDR1 is DFQATT and CDR2 is SNEGSKA (reference sequence). V lost 1 base and J lost 3; bases outside the gene matches: 7. The CDR3 runs 16 residues.

As for this clonotype: This CDR3 is missing its conserved last phenylalanine or tryptophan, likely due to a read error. The chain links TRBV29-1 to TRBJ2-5; TRBD2 aligns across 8 bases. From germline, CDR1 is SQVTM and CDR2 ANQGSEA. This CDR3 region has 13 residues. Trimming took 1 base from V and 9 from J; bases not matched to a gene: 7. The CDR3 region has the DNA TGCAGCGTTGAAGGTAGCGGGAACGTCCCCCAGTACTTG. Its protein product is CSVEGSGNVPQYL.

This clonotype was found a few times. The chain uses TRBV29-1 and TRBJ2-4, with D possibly being TRBD1 (6 bases). CDR1 is SQVTM, CDR2 ANQGSEA, per germline. CDR3 length equals 11 residues. Trimming pared 6 bases from V and 6 bases from J, leaving 9 bases between. CDR3 sequence reads: CSVQGLNIQYF. The CDR3 DNA reads TGCAGCGTCCAGGGGCTAAACATTCAGTACTTC.

This clonotype was recorded many times. The J gene is TRBJ2-2, the V gene TRBV29-1, with 9 nucleotides matching TRBD1. Germline CDR1 SQVTM, CDR2 ANQGSEA. J was trimmed by 3 bases and V by 5 bases; bases with no gene match: 4. CDR3 length equals 14 residues. The CDR3 DNA sequence: TGCAGCGTTCGCCGGGACAGGGACACCGGGGAGCTGTTTTTT. Protein product: CSVRRDRDTGELFF.

There are many counts of this clonotype. The rearrangement joins TRBV6-2 or TRBV6-3 to TRBJ2-3; no definite D call. The V and J ends lost 2 bases and 7 bases respectively, with 7 bases between them. Germline-derived CDR1 and CDR2 are MNHEY and SVGEGT. CDR3 length: 12 residues. Here the CDR3 DNA reads TGTGCCAGCAGTTACGGATCCCATACGCAGTATTTT. Residues: CASSYGSHTQYF.

The gene calls are TRBV29-1 and TRBJ1-1; D is undetermined. Trimming took off 5 bases at V and 1 base at J, with 8 bases between the two ends. The CDR3 is made up of 12 amino acids. The V gene's germline CDR1 is SQVTM and CDR2 ANQGSEA. This chain's CDR3 is CSVLRENTEAFF. CDR3 sequence (DNA): TGCAGCGTTTTAAGGGAGAACACTGAAGCTTTCTTT.

This clonotype was counted ten times or more. CDR3 in amino acids: CSATTRDRGSQPQHF. DNA of the CDR3: TGCAGTGCTACAACGCGGGACAGGGGAAGTCAGCCCCAGCATTTT. This chain connects TRBV20-1 to TRBJ1-5, with 10 nucleotides matching TRBD1. CDR1 and CDR2 from the germline V gene are DFQATT and SNEGSKA (reference sequence). V dropped 4 bases and J dropped 6; count of bases not matched to a gene: 9. The CDR3 extends over 15 amino acids.

This clonotype has a handful of counts. The chain recombines TRBV29-1 with TRBJ1-5, with D possibly TRBD1 on 5 matching bases. The CDR3 sequence is 14 residues long. CDR1 is SQVTM and CDR2 is ANQGSEA in the germline V gene. V lost 5 bases to trimming and J lost 1 base, with 12 bases between them. CDR3 protein: CSVLSDTSNQPQHF. The CDR3 DNA is TGCAGCGTTCTATCGGACACCAGCAATCAGCCCCAGCATTTT.

This clonotype was seen a few times. The rearrangement links TRBV7-6 to TRBJ2-1; the D gene is possibly TRBD1 (6 bases). The CDR3 contains 16 residues. V shed 1 base and J shed 4 bases, with 14 bases lying between them. Germline values: CDR1 SGHVS, CDR2 FNYEAQ. CDR3 sequence: CASSLEETGEYNEQFF. The CDR3 DNA is TGTGCCAGCAGCTTAGAGGAGACAGGAGAGTACAATGAGCAGTTCTTC.

This clonotype was seen a handful of times. The J gene is TRBJ2-1, the V gene TRBV29-1, with 9 bases that match TRBD2. The germline gives CDR1 SQVTM, CDR2 ANQGSEA. Germline trimming cut 7 bases from V and 1 base from J; bases unmatched to any gene: 5. The CDR3 covers 14 residues. CDR3 in DNA: TGCAGCGGGGGGCTAGCGGGATCCTACAATGAGCAGTTCTTC. This sequence encodes CSGGLAGSYNEQFF.

This clonotype appeared many times. The chain is built from TRBV5-1 and TRBJ2-3; tentatively, D is TRBD1 (5 bases). The CDR3 length is 14 residues. Trimming stripped 4 bases from V and 1 base from J, with 10 bases between. CDR1 and CDR2 from the germline V gene are SGHRS and YFSETQ. CDR3 sequence reads: CASSVRGGTDTQYF. The CDR3 DNA reads as TGCGCCAGCAGCGTAAGGGGTGGCACAGATACGCAGTATTTT.

At least ten counts were recorded for this clonotype. The chain couples TRBV5-1 to TRBJ2-7, with TRBD2 matching 12 bases. CDR3 size: 18 residues. Germline values: CDR1 SGHRS, CDR2 YFSETQ. Germline trimming cut 6 bases from V and 2 bases from J; bases unmatched to any gene: 15. The CDR3 DNA reads as TGCGCCAGCACCGCTCGTGGGATCCCTAGCGGGAGGGCCTACGAGCAGTACTTC. Amino acids: CASTARGIPSGRAYEQYF.

At least ten counts were recorded for this clonotype. The chain is built from TRBV29-1 and TRBJ2-7; D gene ambiguous. This CDR3 region has 13 residues. CDR1 is SQVTM, CDR2 ANQGSEA, per germline. Trimming left V 4 bases short and J 0 bases short, with 10 bases between. CDR3 DNA: TGCAGCGTTGGATCTGTCGGCTCCTACGAGCAGTACTTC. Residues: CSVGSVGSYEQYF.

This clonotype was observed a few times. The chain employs TRBV12-3 or TRBV12-4 and TRBJ2-7; D is possibly TRBD2 (8 bases). This CDR3 contains 20 residues. V lost 5 bases to trimming and J lost 1 base, with 30 bases between them. CDR3 sequence: CASSIYYSGLGGRESYEQYF. CDR3 DNA sequence: TGTGCCAGCAGTATATATTACTCGGGACTAGGGGGCCGGGAGTCCTACGAGCAGTACTTC.

There are a few counts of this clonotype. The CDR3 bases are TGTGCCAGCAGTCCAAGACAGGGGCGCTACGAGCAGTACTTC. Its protein is CASSPRQGRYEQYF. This chain links TRBV12-3 or TRBV12-4 with TRBJ2-7; 8 positions agree with TRBD1. The length of the CDR3 is 14 residues. V was clipped by 5 bases and J by 3 bases; unmatched bases: 6.

This clonotype was counted ten times or more. The rearrangement joins TRBV20-1 to TRBJ1-5; D remains unclear. Germline V gene sequence: CDR1 DFQATT, CDR2 SNEGSKA (reference sequence). This CDR3 contains 15 residues. Trimming cost V 5 bases and J 0 bases, with 14 bases left between them. The CDR3 DNA sequence: TGCAGTGCTCCCCACGACGAATCTAGCAATCAGCCCCAGCATTTT. It yields the protein CSAPHDESSNQPQHF.

This rearrangement joins TRBV7-3 to TRBJ2-7; unclear D gene. V gave up 8 bases and J gave up 3 bases, with 5 bases separating them. The CDR3 contains 10 residues. Germline CDR1 SGHTA, CDR2 FQGTGA. DNA for the CDR3: TGTGCCAGCTTACGCTACGAGCAGTACTTC. This gives the protein CASLRYEQYF.

This clonotype turned up a few times. This chain uses TRBV20-1 with TRBJ2-7; the D is unclear. Germline values: CDR1 DFQATT, CDR2 SNEGSKA (reference sequence). Between the trimmed V and J ends, which lost 3 bases and 6 bases, there was a span of 6 bases. The CDR3 sequence is 10 residues long. The CDR3 loop is CSARTTEQYF. CDR3 sequence (DNA): TGCAGTGCTAGGACGACCGAGCAGTACTTC.

This chain links TRBV7-2 with TRBJ2-1, with 9 nucleotides matching TRBD1. The CDR3 has 14 residues. V dropped 3 bases and J dropped 8; count of bases not matched to a gene: 5. Per the germline V gene, CDR1 is SGHTA and CDR2 is FQGNSA. In DNA form, the CDR3 reads TGTGCCAGCAGCTTGGGGGACAGGGTCCATGAGCAGTTCTTC. It is translated as CASSLGDRVHEQFF.

The chain recombines TRBV7-6 with TRBJ2-1; D gene unclear. Germline V gene sequence: CDR1 SGHVS, CDR2 FNYEAQ. V dropped 2 bases and J dropped 3 bases, with 11 bases sitting between them. The CDR3 totals 15 residues. In DNA form, the CDR3 reads TGTGCCAGCAGCTTATTAGCCCAGAACTACAATGAGCAGTTCTTC. This sequence encodes CASSLLAQNYNEQFF.

This clonotype turned up a few times. The V gene is TRBV20-1, the J gene TRBJ1-2, with D possibly TRBD1 on 5 matching bases. CDR3 length: 13 residues. Trimming left V 4 bases short and J 2 bases short, with 11 bases between. Germline CDR1 reads DFQATT; CDR2 reads SNEGSKA (reference sequence). In nucleotides, the CDR3 is TGCAGTGCTAAGGTGGGACCGAACTATGGCTACACCTTC. Amino acids: CSAKVGPNYGYTF.

This clonotype was seen ten or more times. This chain joins TRBV20-1 and TRBJ2-5; possible D gene TRBD2, 6 bases. The germline V gene has CDR1 DFQATT and CDR2 SNEGSKA (reference sequence). The CDR3 is 12 amino acids. The V and J ends lost 3 bases and 2 bases respectively, with 7 bases between them. The CDR3 protein is CSASGGQETQYF. The CDR3 bases are TGCAGTGCTAGTGGGGGGCAAGAGACCCAGTACTTC.